This note documents a single T cell receptor (beta chain) sequence. V dropped 5 bases and J dropped 5 bases, with 15 bases sitting between them. CDR1 SGHTA and CDR2 FQGNSA come from the germline V gene. The CDR3 is made up of 15 amino acids. A Seattle source enrolled patients during active infection and followed them longitudinally. Methods used by the authors: How many nucleated cells were present was estimated from reference gene primer amplification. TCRdb keeps only in-frame clones here, not all; method: immunoSEQ multiplex PCR. V, J and clone size are taken as reported in that table, and D and trimming were inferred from the DNA itself. The sample consists of tens of thousands of clones, 70% to 90% of them appearing once. The data belong to a study of blood T cell repertoires in COVID-19. On the study more broadly: T cells, B-cell-depleted T cells, or PBMCs supplied cDNA or gDNA.

Material for sequencing was peripheral blood. This rearrangement joins TRBV7-2 to TRBJ1-4; D is unresolved. The sequence came from a woman of 80 years or more with COVID-19, enrolled during active disease. Written as DNA, the CDR3 is TGTGCCAGCAGCCCCCGTCGCGGCCCAAATGAAAAACTGTTTTTT. It yields the protein CASSPRRGPNEKLFF. The full variable domain, rest sourced from reference TRBV7-2 and TRBJ1-4, is GAGVSQSPSNKVTEKGKDVELRCDPISGHTALYWYRQSLGQGLEFLIYFQGNSAPDKSGLPSDRFSAERTGGSVSTLTIQRTQQEDSAVYLCASSPRRGPNEKLFFGSGTQLSVL.